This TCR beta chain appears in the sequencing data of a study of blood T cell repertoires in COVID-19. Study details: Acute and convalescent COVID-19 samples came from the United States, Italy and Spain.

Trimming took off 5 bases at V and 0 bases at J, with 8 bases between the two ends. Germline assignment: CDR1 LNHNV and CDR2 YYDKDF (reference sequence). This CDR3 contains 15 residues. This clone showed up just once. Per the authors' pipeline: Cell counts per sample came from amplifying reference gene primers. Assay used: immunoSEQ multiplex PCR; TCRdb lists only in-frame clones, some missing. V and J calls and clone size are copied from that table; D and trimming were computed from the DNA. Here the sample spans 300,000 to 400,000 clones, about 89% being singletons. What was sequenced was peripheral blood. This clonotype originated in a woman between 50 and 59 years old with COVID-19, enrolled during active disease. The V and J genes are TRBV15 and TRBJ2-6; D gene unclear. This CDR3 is CATSLGGSGANVLTF. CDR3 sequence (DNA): TGTGCCACCAGCCTTGGCGGCTCTGGGGCCAACGTCCTGACTTTC.